The 27 T cell receptor beta chains presented below share a single source sample, sequenced in a study of blood T cell repertoires in COVID-19. Here immunoSEQ multiplex PCR was the method, and the copy in TCRdb shows in-frame clones only, minus some. The sample contains over 400,000 clones, about 89% of which appear only once. Sequenced material: peripheral blood. The origin of the receptors is a woman in her forties or fifties with COVID-19, enrolled during active disease.

V and J are TRBV6-5 and TRBJ1-3, with 11 bases aligning to TRBD1. The trim removed 7 bases at V and 6 bases at J, leaving 5 bases unmatched. Looked up from germline, CDR1 is MNHEY and CDR2 is SVGAGI. The CDR3 contains 14 residues. The CDR3 loop is CASTRGQGENTIYF. For the CDR3, the DNA is TGTGCCAGCACCCGGGGACAGGGGGAAAACACCATATATTTT.

The chain employs TRBV10-3 and TRBJ2-7; 8 bases align to TRBD1. J gave up 4 bases and V 5 bases, and 7 bases lay outside the gene matches. Germline CDR1 reads ENHRY; CDR2 reads SYGVKD. This CDR3 has 14 residues. CDR3 sequence reads: CAISPTGVVYEQYF. The CDR3 nucleotides are TGTGCCATCAGTCCGACAGGGGTGGTATACGAGCAGTACTTC.

J is TRBJ2-7 and V is TRBV27; possible D gene TRBD1, 6 bases. Trimming removed 1 base from V and 5 bases from J, with 12 bases in between. Germline V gene sequence: CDR1 MNHEY, CDR2 SMNVEV (reference sequence). This CDR3 has 14 amino acids. CDR3 loop: CASSLLRDTHEQYF. Here the CDR3 DNA reads TGTGCCAGCAGTTTATTAAGGGACACCCACGAGCAGTACTTC.

Note on this clone: One junction end does not reproduce the germline sequence, and a read error may be involved. This chain uses TRBV6-1 with TRBJ1-1; D may be TRBD1 (5 bases). CDR1 is MNHNS and CDR2 is SASEGT in the germline V gene. This CDR3 is built from 13 residues. The CDR3 loop reads CASREGADTEAFF. The CDR3 nucleotides are TGTGCCAGCAGGGAAGGGGCCGACACTGAAGCTTTCTTT.

The chain combines TRBV7-2 with TRBJ1-4; the D gene is possibly TRBD1 (6 bases). The germline V and J ends were trimmed by 5 bases and 0 bases, with 13 bases remaining between them. The CDR3 loop spans 16 amino acids. Looked up from germline, CDR1 is SGHTA and CDR2 is FQGNSA. CDR3 residues: CASSLDYRATNEKLFF. The DNA of the CDR3 is TGTGCCAGCAGCCTCGACTACAGGGCAACTAATGAAAAACTGTTTTTT.

J is TRBJ2-7 and V is TRBV28; a possible D gene is TRBD2 (5 bases). Trimming removed 10 bases from V and 1 base from J, with 8 bases in between. The CDR3 runs 11 residues. The germline V gene has CDR1 MDHEN and CDR2 SYDVKM. The CDR3 loop reads CATQRSYEQYF. The CDR3 region has the DNA TGTGCCACACAGCGGTCCTACGAGCAGTACTTC.

The V and J genes are TRBV6-5 and TRBJ1-2, with a tentative D call TRBD1 (5 bases). The CDR3 is 14 residues long. The V and J ends lost 7 bases and 5 bases respectively, with 17 bases between them. Germline V gene sequence: CDR1 MNHEY, CDR2 SVGAGI. The chain's CDR3 is CASTVRPGYYGYTF. The DNA for the CDR3 is TGTGCCAGCACGGTTCGGCCAGGGTATTATGGCTACACCTTC.

This chain links TRBV7-3 with TRBJ2-1; TRBD2 aligns across 8 bases. The CDR3 spans 15 residues. Germline V CDR1 and CDR2: SGHTA, FQGTGA. J lost 7 bases, V lost 3 bases, and 8 bases had no gene match. The CDR3 DNA is TGTGCCAGCAGCTTTATCGGGGGGGCTGGAAATGAGCAGTTCTTC. Translating gives CASSFIGGAGNEQFF. The variable domain in full, completed from reference TRBV7-3 and TRBJ2-1, reads GAGVSQTPSNKVTEKGKYVELRCDPISGHTALYWYRQSLGQGPEFLIYFQGTGAADDSGLPNDRFFAVRPEGSVSTLKIQRTERGDSAVYLCASSFIGGAGNEQFFGPGTRLTVL.

This clone came up once. The rearrangement uses TRBV30 and TRBJ1-2; TRBD1 matches at 9 bases. This CDR3 has 15 amino acids. CDR1 is GTSNPN and CDR2 is SVGIG in the germline V gene (reference sequence). The V gene end was trimmed by 0 bases and the J gene end by 4 bases; junction bases not matched to a gene: 6. Written as DNA, the CDR3 is TGTGCCTGGAGTGTACGACAGGGGGTCACCTATGGCTACACCTTC. The encoded protein is CAWSVRQGVTYGYTF.

The chain employs TRBV18 and TRBJ1-1; D remains ambiguous. Looked up from germline, CDR1 is KGHSH and CDR2 is LQKENI. The CDR3 is 14 residues long. Trimming cost V 5 bases and J 1 base, with 11 bases left between them. This chain's CDR3 is CASSDRAENTEAFF. CDR3 in DNA: TGTGCCAGCTCAGATCGTGCAGAGAACACTGAAGCTTTCTTT.

The rearrangement links TRBV12-3 or TRBV12-4 to TRBJ1-5; the D is unclear. CDR3 length: 12 amino acids. Trimming left V 5 bases short and J 8 bases short, with 10 bases between. In DNA form, the CDR3 reads TGTGCCAGCAGTGAGCCGGGAGAGCCCCAGCATTTT. It yields the protein CASSEPGEPQHF.

The chain recombines TRBV6-5 with TRBJ1-6; D unresolved. V lost 2 bases and J 4 bases, leaving 9 bases between the germline ends. CDR1 is MNHEY and CDR2 is SVGAGI in the germline V gene. CDR3 length: 15 residues. The CDR3 protein is CASSYAGLYNSPLHF. The CDR3 DNA reads TGTGCCAGCAGTTACGCGGGTTTATATAATTCACCCCTCCACTTT.

V and J are TRBV25-1 and TRBJ1-1; D gene uncertain. Germline loops: CDR1 MGHDK, CDR2 SYGVNS. V lost 5 bases to trimming and J lost 8 bases, with 9 bases between them. This CDR3 comprises 11 residues. CDR3 in DNA: TGTGCCAGCAGTTTTGCGGGAGAAGCTTTCTTT. Encoded protein: CASSFAGEAFF.

The chain is built from TRBV19 and TRBJ2-7; 7 bases are shared with TRBD1. Germline CDR1 and CDR2: LNHDA and SQIVND (reference sequence). V shed 2 bases, J shed 3 bases, and the junction held 4 bases outside the gene matches. This CDR3 is built from 14 residues. The CDR3 DNA reads TGTGCCAGTAGTATATCCGGGACAGTCTACGAGCAGTACTTC. Amino acids: CASSISGTVYEQYF.

As to this clone: Other DNA sequences in the same sample also yield this CDR3. The chain employs TRBV7-9 and TRBJ1-4; TRBD1 agrees at 8 bases. CDR3 size: 15 residues. The junction had 6 bases not matched to a gene; V was cut back by 1 base and J by 8 bases. Germline V gene data show CDR1 as SEHNR and CDR2 as FQNEAQ (reference sequence). CDR3 sequence (DNA): TGTGCCAGCAGCTTAGGGGGGACAGGCGGGGAAAAACTGTTTTTT. Its protein is CASSLGGTGGEKLFF.

V is TRBV2 and J is TRBJ2-7, with D uncertain. Germline V lookup: CDR1 SNHLY, CDR2 FYNNEI. V dropped 6 bases and J dropped 3 bases, with 12 bases sitting between them. This CDR3 contains 13 residues. The CDR3 nucleotides read TGTGCCAGCAGAGATACCGACATCTACGAGCAGTACTTC. Its protein product is CASRDTDIYEQYF.

The rearrangement links TRBV7-8 to TRBJ1-5, with 9 bases matching TRBD1. The germline CDR1 and CDR2 sequences are SGHVS and FQNEAQ. The CDR3 is 15 amino acids. V gave up 5 bases and J gave up 5 bases; unmatched junction bases: 7. The chain's CDR3 is CASSDTGGAYQPQHF. CDR3 DNA: TGTGCCAGCAGCGATACAGGGGGCGCGTATCAGCCCCAGCATTTT.

The chain combines TRBV2 with TRBJ2-1; 13 bases map to TRBD2. V lost 1 base and J lost 8; bases outside the gene matches: 5. The V gene's germline CDR1 is SNHLY and CDR2 FYNNEI. The CDR3 loop spans 16 amino acids. Here the CDR3 reads CASSEVTSGGGHEQFF. For the CDR3, the DNA is TGTGCCAGCAGTGAAGTTACTAGCGGGGGGGGTCATGAGCAGTTCTTC.

This clone has a handful of counts. CDR3 amino acids: CASSSGQANNQPQHF. The DNA for the CDR3 is TGTGCCAGCAGCTCCGGACAGGCGAACAATCAGCCCCAGCATTTT. The chain joins TRBV11-2 to TRBJ1-5; 7 bases agree with TRBD1. The J segment lost 3 bases and the V segment lost 4 bases, leaving 6 bases of the junction unmatched. Germline V lookup: CDR1 SGHAT, CDR2 FQNNGV. The CDR3 sequence is 15 residues long.

The V gene is TRBV19, the J gene TRBJ1-1; TRBD1 is a possible D gene (5 bases). This CDR3 contains 14 residues. CDR1 LNHDA and CDR2 SQIVND come from the germline V gene (reference sequence). V was shortened by 6 bases and J by 0 bases, with 11 bases between the two germline ends. Here the CDR3 reads CASSARVMNTEAFF. DNA for the CDR3: TGTGCCAGTAGCGCCAGGGTGATGAACACTGAAGCTTTCTTT. The full variable domain, rest sourced from reference TRBV19 and TRBJ1-1, is DGGITQSPKYLFRKEGQNVTLSCEQNLNHDAMYWYRQDPGQGLRLIYYSQIVNDFQKGDIAEGYSVSREKKESFPLTVTSAQKNPTAFYLCASSARVMNTEAFFGQGTRLTVV.

The V gene is TRBV10-3, the J gene TRBJ1-1, with 9 bases aligning to TRBD1. The CDR3 is 13 amino acids. Germline V gene sequence: CDR1 ENHRY, CDR2 SYGVKD. V dropped 8 bases and J dropped 3; count of bases not matched to a gene: 4. CDR3 in amino acids: CAISRTGDTEAFF. The CDR3 DNA sequence: TGTGCCATCTCACGGACAGGGGACACTGAAGCTTTCTTT.

This chain uses TRBV12-5 with TRBJ2-3, with a tentative D call TRBD1 (7 bases). Germline CDR1 reads LGHNT; CDR2 reads FRNRAP. The CDR3 loop spans 17 amino acids. V was pared by 4 bases and J by 1 base, with 18 bases between. CDR3 residues: CASGSQQTGTGTDTQYF. In DNA form, the CDR3 reads TGTGCTAGTGGTTCCCAACAGACAGGGACTGGCACAGATACGCAGTATTTT.

As DNA, the CDR3 is TGTGCCAGCAGCTTAGCGGGGGGTTCGAGCTATGGCTACACCTTC. Its protein product is CASSLAGGSSYGYTF. The gene calls are TRBV7-8 and TRBJ1-2, with TRBD1 as a possible D gene (5 bases). Between the trimmed V and J ends, which lost 0 bases and 4 bases, there was a span of 12 bases. Germline CDR1 and CDR2: SGHVS and FQNEAQ. The CDR3 sequence is 15 residues long.

The chain joins TRBV7-6 to TRBJ2-1, with 11 bases that match TRBD2. V was clipped by 4 bases and J by 0 bases; unmatched bases: 5. This CDR3 region has 17 residues. CDR1 SGHVS and CDR2 FNYEAQ come from the germline V gene. CDR3 region: CASSSHGTSGSYNEQFF. In DNA, the CDR3 is TGTGCCAGCAGCTCCCACGGGACTAGCGGCTCCTACAATGAGCAGTTCTTC.

The V and J genes are TRBV6-5 and TRBJ1-2; D call uncertain. V was trimmed by 4 bases and J by 7 bases, leaving 16 bases between them. This CDR3 contains 14 residues. Germline lookup yields CDR1 MNHEY and CDR2 SVGAGI. For the CDR3, the DNA is TGTGCCAGCAGTTTTGAGGCCCGGGAATCTGGCTACACCTTC. Translating gives CASSFEARESGYTF.

The chain employs TRBV13 and TRBJ1-2; 9 bases align to TRBD1. Trimming took 2 bases from V and 4 from J; bases not matched to a gene: 2. Germline lookup yields CDR1 PRHDT and CDR2 FYEKMQ (reference sequence). This CDR3 has 14 amino acids. CDR3 loop: CASSLRTGVYGYTF. DNA for the CDR3: TGTGCCAGCAGCTTAAGGACAGGGGTCTATGGCTACACCTTC. The full variable domain, its missing parts supplied by reference TRBV13 and TRBJ1-2, is AAGVIQSPRHLIKEKRETATLKCYPIPRHDTVYWYQQGPGQDPQFLISFYEKMQSDKGSIPDRFSAQQFSDYHSELNMSSLELGDSALYFCASSLRTGVYGYTFGSGTRLTVV.

V is TRBV27 and J is TRBJ1-1; TRBD1 might be the D (5 bases). Germline CDR1 and CDR2: MNHEY and SMNVEV (reference sequence). The CDR3 has 13 amino acids. V was clipped by 8 bases and J by 7 bases, with 17 bases between them. The CDR3 protein is CASGTRGGVEAFF. The CDR3 DNA sequence: TGTGCCAGCGGAACTCGGGGAGGGGTTGAAGCTTTCTTT.